This T cell receptor beta chain was profiled in a study of regulatory T cells in long-lasting Graves disease. Regarding the study as a whole: Public clonotype sharing was higher in persistent than newly diagnosed patients.

Construction of TCR beta libraries relied on iRepertoire HTBI primers and on Arm-PCR targeting CDR3 regions. TCRdb analysed the multiplex PCR reads with MiXCR anew, one entry per CDR3 protein. The sample has some 370,000 distinct CDR3 sequences, roughly 12% seen once. The time point here: newly diagnosed GD, antithyroid drugs for less than 3 months. PBMC-extracted RNA yielded the TCR library. The CDR3 contains 15 residues. With V trimmed by 6 bases and J by 4 bases, 6 bases remained unmatched. This clonotype appeared many times. The antigen is not known. These same data were also listed under a study on T cells in Graves' hyperthyroidism and ophthalmopathy. That paper notes: Those patients with uncontrolled infection, other autoimmune disease, pregnancy or lactation were excluded.

V and J are TRBV12-3 or TRBV12-4 and TRBJ2-5; 12 nucleotides agree with TRBD2. This clonotype was sampled from a woman aged 18-29 years with Graves disease. The sample here was peripheral blood mononuclear cells (PBMCs), taken at new diagnosis, from a patient treated with antithyroid drugs. CDR3 DNA: TGTGCCAGCAGATTTCGGACTAGCGGGGTAGAGACCCAGTACTTC. It is translated as CASRFRTSGVETQYF.